This TCR beta chain was identified during a study of beta chain features in type 1 diabetes. Overall study: Examination spanned around 110 million sorted cells from all samples.

Study-wide points: All four CD4+ subsets from Type 1 diabetes patients carried moderately but significantly shorter TCRB CDR3s.

Of note for this clone: As yet, its antigen is unknown.

Of the isolated RNA, all was reverse transcribed, and so the sequenced material was expressed TCRB transcripts. Only in-frame clones appear in the TCRdb table, and some are missing; sequencing was by immunoSEQ multiplex PCR. Here the sample spans fewer than 550,000 clones, roughly 11% being singletons. The germline V and J ends were trimmed by 6 bases and 9 bases, with 15 bases remaining between them. Germline CDR1 reads SEHNR; CDR2 reads FQNEAQ (reference sequence). The CDR3 is 13 amino acids. This TCR came from a young woman in good health. This sequence joins TRBV7-9 and TRBJ2-1; the D is unclear. Specimen: naive CD4+ T cells from blood. The DNA for the CDR3 is TGTGCCAGCAGGACCTCCTGGGGATCTGAGCAGTTCTTC. Its protein is CASRTSWGSEQFF.